The rows below give T cell receptor beta chains drawn from one sample of a study of blood T cell repertoires in COVID-19. TCRdb's copy holds only in-frame clones and misses some; the assay was immunoSEQ multiplex PCR. Of some 100,000 clones in the sample, about 88% are singletons; the top ten hold 17%. The sample taken for sequencing was peripheral blood. Receptors originate from a woman aged 55-69 years with acute or convalescent COVID-19. CDR3s include the opening cysteine and the closing phenylalanine or tryptophan.

>TRBV18|TRBJ1-4
CASSPRTATNEKLFF
>TRBV30|TRBJ1-3
CAWSVLGSSGNTIYF
>TRBV28|TRBJ1-1
CASLGANTEAFF
>TRBV6-5|TRBJ1-2
CASSYFQTGGGYGYTF
>TRBV4-3|TRBJ1-3
CASSQGTAGNTIYF
>TRBV28|TRBJ1-5
CASSLSQGGSQPQHF
>TRBV7-9|TRBJ2-3
CASSLGQITDTQYF
>TRBV5-1|TRBJ1-1
CASSPAQSNTEAFF
>TRBV5-1|TRBJ1-3
CASSYEREIAGNTIYF
>TRBV5-6|TRBJ1-2
CASSSPGGAGYTF
>TRBV9|TRBJ1-3
CASSDSSGNTIYF
>TRBV4-1|TRBJ1-4
CASSPTTGRWGGNEKLFF
>TRBV30|TRBJ1-3
CAWSVLGNTIYF
>TRBV27|TRBJ1-1
CASTTGGWGTEAFF
>TRBV11-2|TRBJ1-4
CASSLTRTGKKLFF
>TRBV19|TRBJ1-5
CAGGINQPQHF
>TRBV10-3|TRBJ2-5
CAISRTSSGETQYF
>TRBV7-9|TRBJ2-3
CASTSAGTDTQYF
>TRBV5-1|TRBJ2-3
CASSLAGVPQYF
>TRBV6-4|TRBJ1-6
CASSQTGSGSPLHF
>TRBV30|TRBJ2-7
CAWKKRLAGGLYEQYF
>TRBV4-1|TRBJ2-5
CASSLQLGHQETQYF
>TRBV4-1|TRBJ1-1
CASSQDPGQGFAEAFF
>TRBV4-2|TRBJ2-1
CASSQNRGPYNEQFF
>TRBV1|TRBJ2-1
CTSSGLAGDNEQFF
>TRBV9|TRBJ2-3
CASSPGVAGAGDTQYF
>TRBV28|TRBJ2-5
CASSRGGGETQYF
>TRBV6-5|TRBJ1-6
CASTLEAGVSPLHF
>TRBV19|TRBJ2-7
CASSIGGALQQYF
>TRBV13|TRBJ2-3
CASSQAQLTGNAADTQYF
>TRBV28|TRBJ1-1
CASSFRDREVGFF
>TRBV6-1|TRBJ1-2
CASSDRGYGYTF